This T cell receptor beta chain was obtained from a study of CD8 T cells in Susac syndrome. Study as a whole: About 6 sequenced Susac syndrome patients had clinically active disease, while eight were in remission. Study-wide results and caveats: CD4+ repertoires of Susac syndrome patients lacked detectable clonal expansion.

The RNA, roughly 0.5 to 1 ug, was put through reverse transcription using random hexamers. Amplification of TCR beta CDR3 across 54 Vbeta and 13 Jbeta was performed with immunoSEQ multiplex PCR. TCRdb used MiXCR to reprocess the immunoSEQ multiplex PCR reads, holding one entry per CDR3 protein. In the table there are 200,000 to 300,000 distinct CDR3 sequences, 96% of which are singletons. Regarding this clonotype: The antigen is not known.

Sequencing targeted TCR beta in blood CD8+ and CD4+ T cells. Sequences were obtained from CD4+ T cells from PBMCs. This receptor was obtained from a human donor with Susac syndrome.

The CDR3 sequence is CASRPTYNSPLHF. The CDR3 DNA follows: TGTGCCTCACGTCCAACCTATAATTCACCCCTCCACTTT. V and J are TRBV6-6 and TRBJ1-6; D gene ambiguous. The germline V gene has CDR1 MNHNY and CDR2 SVGAGI (reference sequence). The CDR3 is 13 amino acids. Trimming took off 11 bases at V and 2 bases at J, with 10 bases between the two ends.